The present T cell receptor (beta chain) was sequenced within a study of OX40 agonist ivuxolimab in advanced cancers. Study-level information: Dose-escalation patients suffered from hepatocellular carcinoma, melanoma, renal cell or head and neck cancer.

V gave up 5 bases and J gave up 6 bases; unmatched junction bases: 4. This CDR3 comprises 14 residues. The V gene's germline CDR1 is SGHTA and CDR2 FQGNSA. Patients with a history of autoimmune disease or on systemic immunosuppression were excluded. Using immunoSEQ multiplex PCR, the repertoire was profiled, and TCRdb retains in-frame clones only, with some absent. Of about 120,000 clones in the sample, 93% are singletons; the top ten hold approximately 0.15%. Sequencing was performed on CD4+ or CD8+ T cells sorted from blood, taken in a trial of the OX40 agonist ivuxolimab. The receptor was derived from an adult with an advanced solid tumor such as melanoma, head and neck, liver or kidney cancer. The chain carries TRBV7-2 and TRBJ1-6; the match to TRBD1 covers 7 bases. The CDR3 region is CASSTGQVNSPLHF. Written as DNA, the CDR3 is TGTGCCAGCAGCACAGGACAGGTTAATTCACCCCTCCACTTT.